This is a list of T cell receptor beta chains from one sample in a study of blood T cells in healthy people across ages. Each CDR3 protein gets one entry after TCRdb re-called the 5' RACE reads with MiXCR. The table includes 650,000 to 1,000,000 distinct CDR3 sequences, 46% detected once. The sample taken for sequencing was blood. The receptors were sampled from a man older than 75 in good health. CDR3s include the opening cysteine and the closing phenylalanine or tryptophan. The order of the fields is V gene, J gene, D gene, clone size, CDR3 DNA, CDR3 protein. The D gene is left open where the match is weak. Clone size is not always given. Where it is, it says once, few, many or a class for expanded clones.

v_call: TRBV7-2; j_call: TRBJ2-7; d_call: TRBD2; clone_size: many; cdr3_nt: TGTGCCAGCAGTTCGCTAGCGGGAGGCTCCTACGAGCAGTACTTC; cdr3_aa: CASSSLAGGSYEQYF
v_call: TRBV10-2; j_call: TRBJ2-7; d_call: -; clone_size: many; cdr3_nt: TGCGCCAGCAGTGCCGGCGGATACTACGAGCAGTACTTC; cdr3_aa: CASSAGGYYEQYF
v_call: TRBV12-5; j_call: TRBJ1-1; d_call: -; clone_size: -; cdr3_nt: TGTGCTAGTGGTTCCCCACAGGGACCGGGGACTGAAGCTTTCTTT; cdr3_aa: CASGSPQGPGTEAFF
v_call: TRBV7-2; j_call: TRBJ1-6; d_call: -; clone_size: few; cdr3_nt: TGTGCCAGCAGCTTTACAGGATCACCCCTCCACTTT; cdr3_aa: CASSFTGSPLHF
v_call: TRBV11-2; j_call: TRBJ2-3; d_call: -; clone_size: -; cdr3_nt: TGTGCCAGCCGAAGACGGGGGAGAGAGGCAGATACGCAGTATTTT; cdr3_aa: CASRRRGREADTQYF
v_call: TRBV29-1; j_call: TRBJ1-2; d_call: -; clone_size: many; cdr3_nt: TGCAGCGGTTCACAGGGTGCTGGGTATGGCTACACCTTC; cdr3_aa: CSGSQGAGYGYTF
v_call: TRBV7-2; j_call: TRBJ2-3; d_call: -; clone_size: -; cdr3_nt: TGTGCCAGCAGCGAAGGGGCGTTGGATACGCAGTATTTT; cdr3_aa: CASSEGALDTQYF
v_call: TRBV18; j_call: TRBJ2-1; d_call: TRBD2; clone_size: -; cdr3_nt: TGTGCCAGCTCACCCAGGACTAGCGATGGCCAGGATGAGCAGTTCTTC; cdr3_aa: CASSPRTSDGQDEQFF
v_call: TRBV5-4; j_call: TRBJ2-5; d_call: -; clone_size: few; cdr3_nt: TGTGCCAGCAGCTTGGAGGCGGGGACCGGAGGGACCCAGTACTTC; cdr3_aa: CASSLEAGTGGTQYF
v_call: TRBV5-1; j_call: TRBJ1-2; d_call: -; clone_size: few; cdr3_nt: TGCGCCAGCAGCTCGGGACGACTGGCCGACTATGGCTACACCTTC; cdr3_aa: CASSSGRLADYGYTF
v_call: TRBV29-1; j_call: TRBJ2-3; d_call: -; clone_size: -; cdr3_nt: TGCAGCGTTGCAGGACTAAACACAGATGCGCAGTATTTT; cdr3_aa: CSVAGLNTDAQYF
v_call: TRBV20-1; j_call: TRBJ2-4; d_call: TRBD2; clone_size: few; cdr3_nt: TGCAGTGCTAGAGATGGGCGAGCGGGAGGGTCAAACATTCAGTACTTC; cdr3_aa: CSARDGRAGGSNIQYF
v_call: TRBV6-6; j_call: TRBJ2-7; d_call: -; clone_size: -; cdr3_nt: TGTGCCAGCAGTGACGGTGTCCAAAGGAGCTCCTACGAGCAGTACTTC; cdr3_aa: CASSDGVQRSSYEQYF
v_call: TRBV7-9; j_call: TRBJ2-1; d_call: TRBD2; clone_size: -; cdr3_nt: TGTGCCAGCAGCTACCCAGGCGGGACTAACTCCTACAATGAGCAGTTCTTC; cdr3_aa: CASSYPGGTNSYNEQFF
v_call: TRBV29-1; j_call: TRBJ1-5; d_call: -; clone_size: few; cdr3_nt: TGCAGCGTTGCGGGGGCCAGCAATCAGCCCCAGCATTTT; cdr3_aa: CSVAGASNQPQHF
v_call: TRBV21-1; j_call: TRBJ1-4; d_call: -; clone_size: few; cdr3_nt: TGTGCCAGCAGCAAAGTAACGGGACAGCAAACTAATGAAAAACTGTTTTTT; cdr3_aa: CASSKVTGQQTNEKLFF
v_call: TRBV11-1; j_call: TRBJ2-7; d_call: TRBD2; clone_size: -; cdr3_nt: TGTGCCAGCAGCGTTCCCGGGACTAGCGGGAGTAGAGGCCACAACTACTACGAGCAGTACTTC; cdr3_aa: CASSVPGTSGSRGHNYYEQYF
v_call: TRBV28; j_call: TRBJ1-1; d_call: TRBD1; clone_size: -; cdr3_nt: TGTGCCAGCAGTTTTGCCGGGACAGGGCCTGAAGCTTTCTTT; cdr3_aa: CASSFAGTGPEAFF
v_call: TRBV20-1; j_call: TRBJ2-1; d_call: TRBD2; clone_size: -; cdr3_nt: TGCAGTGCCGTTCCGACTAGCGGGGACAGCTCCTACAATGAGCAGTTCTTC; cdr3_aa: CSAVPTSGDSSYNEQFF
v_call: TRBV7-2; j_call: TRBJ2-5; d_call: TRBD1; clone_size: many; cdr3_nt: TGTGCCAGCAGCTCGACCTCAGGGGGGACCCAGTACTTC; cdr3_aa: CASSSTSGGTQYF
v_call: TRBV4-1; j_call: TRBJ2-7; d_call: -; clone_size: -; cdr3_nt: TGCGCCAGCAGCCAATCGCACCTGCGGATAACGGAGCAGTACTTC; cdr3_aa: CASSQSHLRITEQYF